This entry lists 10 T cell receptor beta chains sequenced from one sample in a study of T cell repertoires in aging, cancer and after chemotherapy. Amplification of TCR beta used genomic DNA extracted from peripheral blood. A mixed TRB-A/B primer pool amplified rearranged TRB by multiplex touch-down PCR. TCRdb reprocessed the multiplex PCR reads with MiXCR, giving one entry per CDR3 protein. This sample yields approximately 1,200 distinct CDR3 sequences, of which roughly a quarter are seen a single time; roughly 15% belongs to the top ten. Sequencing input: blood. These receptors all stem from a human donor with a solid tumor.

This clonotype is large by share. Here the CDR3 DNA reads TGTGCCAGCAGTTCGACCCGGGAGACCTATACGCAGTATTTT. Translating it yields CASSSTRETYTQYF. The chain joins TRBV5-4 to TRBJ2-3; TRBD2 is a possible D gene (6 bases). Between the trimmed V and J ends, which lost 5 bases and 7 bases, there was a span of 17 bases. Germline V gene sequence: CDR1 SGHNT, CDR2 YYREEE (reference sequence). This CDR3 has 14 amino acids.

The chain couples TRBV18 to TRBJ1-5; D unclear. The V and J ends lost 0 bases and 2 bases respectively, with 8 bases between them. This CDR3 spans 15 amino acids. Germline V gene data show CDR1 as KGHSH and CDR2 as LQKENI. CDR3 nucleotides: TGTGCCAGCTCACCACCGGCGCAGGGCAATCAGCCCCAGCATTTT. This codes for CASSPPAQGNQPQHF.

This chain connects TRBV7-2 to TRBJ1-1; D gene ambiguous. Deletions cut 10 bases from V and 0 bases from J, with 15 bases between. CDR1 SGHTA and CDR2 FQGNSA come from the germline V gene. The CDR3 loop spans 14 amino acids. For the CDR3, the DNA is TGTGCCAACTCTGGCGGAGTCATGAACACTGAAGCTTTCTTT. Translated, it gives CANSGGVMNTEAFF. Full variable domain (rest looked up from reference TRBV7-2 and TRBJ1-1): GAGVSQSPSNKVTEKGKDVELRCDPISGHTALYWYRQSLGQGLEFLIYFQGNSAPDKSGLPSDRFSAERTGGSVSTLTIQRTQQEDSAVYLCANSGGVMNTEAFFGQGTRLTVV.

Relative to its sample, this clonotype is large. An end of the junction does not agree with germline; a read error may underlie this. The rearrangement links TRBV30 to TRBJ2-1; D gene uncertain. The germline CDR1 and CDR2 sequences are GTSNPN and SVGIG (reference sequence). This CDR3 comprises 14 residues. The CDR3 region has the DNA TGTGCCAGTATATCTGTAAGCATGGCAAGCGTACTACACTTC. It codes for CASISVSMASVLHF.

The gene calls are TRBV11-2 and TRBJ1-2; TRBD1 might be the D (5 bases). This CDR3 has 16 amino acids. The V gene lost 2 bases and the J gene lost 7 bases, with 20 bases spanning the gap. CDR1 is SGHAT and CDR2 is FQNNGV in the germline V gene. The chain's CDR3 is CASSLQVGGRASGYTF. The CDR3 DNA reads TGTGCCAGCAGCTTACAAGTGGGTGGCAGGGCGAGTGGCTACACCTTC.

This clonotype is judged large. The V and J genes are TRBV6-2 or TRBV6-3 and TRBJ2-2; D unresolved. The CDR3 runs to 13 residues. The germline V gene encodes CDR1 MNHEY and CDR2 SVGEGT. Trimming cost V 2 bases and J 3 bases, with 4 bases left between them. The CDR3 loop is CASSYRDTGELFF. CDR3 DNA: TGTGCCAGCAGTTACAGGGACACCGGGGAGCTGTTTTTT.

This clonotype ranks as medium-sized. The chain employs TRBV19 and TRBJ1-2; 12 bases line up with TRBD1. The CDR3 runs 15 residues. V lost 3 bases and J lost 8; bases outside the gene matches: 7. Looked up from germline, CDR1 is LNHDA and CDR2 is SQIVND (reference sequence). The CDR3: CASSIFGTGGKGYTF. CDR3 coding DNA: TGTGCCAGTAGTATCTTCGGGACAGGGGGCAAGGGCTACACCTTC. Variable domain in full (rest from reference TRBV19 and TRBJ1-2): DGGITQSPKYLFRKEGQNVTLSCEQNLNHDAMYWYRQDPGQGLRLIYYSQIVNDFQKGDIAEGYSVSREKKESFPLTVTSAQKNPTAFYLCASSIFGTGGKGYTFGSGTRLTVV.

This clonotype appeared a few times. The CDR3 reads CSAPDGARAYEQYF. The CDR3, as DNA: TGCAGTGCTCCAGACGGGGCCCGAGCCTACGAGCAGTACTTC. The gene calls are TRBV20-1 and TRBJ2-7; possibly TRBD1 or TRBD2 for D (5 bases each). Germline CDR1 and CDR2: DFQATT and SNEGSKA (reference sequence). The ends were cut back, 5 bases at V and 2 bases at J, with 16 bases in the middle. The CDR3 covers 14 residues.

Concerning this clonotype itself: A much larger clone lies a single base off, so this may be a read error. The J gene is TRBJ2-3, the V gene TRBV27; 10 positions agree with TRBD2. CDR1 and CDR2 from the germline V gene are MNHEY and SMNVEV (reference sequence). The CDR3 loop spans 17 amino acids. The DNA of the CDR3 is TGTTCCAGCAGTTTACTCCTCTTAGCGGGGGGCCCAGATACGCAGTATTTT. This encodes CSSSLLLLAGGPDTQYF.

The chain links TRBV5-6 to TRBJ1-6; D unresolved. The CDR3 loop spans 13 amino acids. CDR1 SGHDT and CDR2 YYEEEE come from the germline V gene. V was shortened by 4 bases and J by 9 bases, with 11 bases between the two germline ends. CDR3 region: CASSLYLGSPLHF. In DNA form, the CDR3 reads TGTGCCAGCAGCCTATATCTAGGTTCACCCCTCCACTTT.